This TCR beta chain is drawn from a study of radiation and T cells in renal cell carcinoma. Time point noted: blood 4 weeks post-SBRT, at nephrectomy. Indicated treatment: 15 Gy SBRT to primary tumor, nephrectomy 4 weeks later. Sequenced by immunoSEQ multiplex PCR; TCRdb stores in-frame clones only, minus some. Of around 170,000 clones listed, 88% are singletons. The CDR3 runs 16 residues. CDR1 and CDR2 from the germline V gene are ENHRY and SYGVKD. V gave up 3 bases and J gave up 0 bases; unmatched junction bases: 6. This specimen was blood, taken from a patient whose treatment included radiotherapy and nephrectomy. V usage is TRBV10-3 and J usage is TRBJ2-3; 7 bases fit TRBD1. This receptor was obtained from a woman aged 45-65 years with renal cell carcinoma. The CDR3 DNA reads TGTGCCATCAGTGACCCAGACAGGGAGAGCACAGATACGCAGTATTTT. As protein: CAISDPDRESTDTQYF.